A single sample is the source of the 18 T cell receptor beta chains below, sequenced in a study of T cell clones after liver transplantation. No cognate antigen is known for these TCRs. Sequencing of dividing CFSE-low cells from the MLR defined alloreactive TCRbeta sequences. Sequencing was performed with immunoSEQ multiplex PCR; in TCRdb, only in-frame clones are kept and a portion is missing. The sample shows more than 2,000 clones, under 25% of them seen only once. The source material was CD8+ T cells from cultured PBMCs. Receptors were obtained from a human patient who received a liver transplant. Some T cells may be transferred from the graft donor.

This chain joins TRBV4-1 and TRBJ1-3; no firm D call. CDR3 length: 16 amino acids. Germline V CDR1 and CDR2: MGHRA, YSYEKL. Trimming shortened V by 0 bases and J by 0 bases, and 9 bases separated the two germline ends. CDR3 nucleotides: TGCGCCAGCAGCCAAGATTACCGCAACTCTGGAAACACCATATATTTT. This gives the protein CASSQDYRNSGNTIYF.

This clone showed up just a few times. A read error may explain this, as a much larger clone is one base away. The chain employs TRBV5-8 and TRBJ2-1, with D possibly being TRBD1 or TRBD2 (5 bases each). This CDR3 is built from 16 residues. V gave up 1 base and J gave up 2 bases, with 13 bases separating them. Germline assignment: CDR1 SGHTS and CDR2 YDEGEE. The CDR3: CASSLLGTPAYNEQFF. CDR3 sequence (DNA): TGTGCCAGCAGCTTGTTGGGGACGCCGGCCTACAATGAGCAGTTCTTC.

By share, this clone ranks as large. This chain connects TRBV19 to TRBJ2-1; D may be TRBD2 (6 bases). CDR1 is LNHDA and CDR2 is SQIVND in the germline V gene (reference sequence). The CDR3 sequence is 17 residues long. V was clipped by 5 bases and J by 0 bases, with 17 bases between them. The CDR3 DNA reads as TGTGCCAGTAGTCCCGTCTCCGGGCGGGACTCCTACAATGAGCAGTTCTTC. Its protein product is CASSPVSGRDSYNEQFF. Based on the CDR3 plus reference TRBV19 and TRBJ2-1, the full variable domain is DGGITQSPKYLFRKEGQNVTLSCEQNLNHDAMYWYRQDPGQGLRLIYYSQIVNDFQKGDIAEGYSVSREKKESFPLTVTSAQKNPTAFYLCASSPVSGRDSYNEQFFGPGTRLTVL.

The J gene is TRBJ2-6, the V gene TRBV7-9, with D tentatively TRBD1 (6 bases). The DNA matches TRBJ2-7 better at its end, which makes the J call doubtful. There are 14 residues in the CDR3. Germline V gives CDR1 SEHNR, CDR2 FQNEAQ (reference sequence). CDR3 in DNA: TGTGCCAGCAGCTTAGCGGGGGCGGCCTACGAGCAGTACTTC. The encoded protein is CASSLAGAAYEQYF.

In this sample, this clone is medium-sized (0.01 to 0.1%). V gene TRBV6-5 combines with J gene TRBJ2-1; D is uncertain. Germline-derived CDR1 and CDR2 are MNHEY and SVGAGI. Trimming shortened V by 2 bases and J by 0 bases, and 8 bases separated the two germline ends. The CDR3 is 15 amino acids. This chain's CDR3 is CASSYGRSSYNEQFF. The CDR3 bases are TGTGCCAGCAGTTACGGCAGGAGCTCCTACAATGAGCAGTTCTTC.

This clone was observed a handful of times. The chain recombines TRBV7-2 with TRBJ1-1; D is perhaps TRBD1 (5 bases). With 2 bases removed from V and 4 bases from J, the gap between germline ends came to 17 bases. Germline assignment: CDR1 SGHTA and CDR2 FQGNSA. This CDR3 has 16 residues. The CDR3 loop is CASSLSSGERGTEAFF. The DNA for the CDR3 is TGTGCCAGCAGCTTATCGTCGGGGGAGAGAGGCACTGAAGCTTTCTTT.

This chain links TRBV28 with TRBJ1-1; D may be TRBD1 (6 bases). The CDR3 consists of 15 residues. Between the trimmed V and J ends, which lost 4 bases and 0 bases, there was a span of 12 bases. In germline, CDR1 is MDHEN, CDR2 SYDVKM. The CDR3 protein is CASSSSGEVNTEAFF. The DNA for the CDR3 is TGTGCCAGCAGTTCCTCAGGGGAGGTGAACACTGAAGCTTTCTTT.

Regarding this clone: The likely explanation is a read error, given a far larger clone one base away. V and J are TRBV7-2 and TRBJ2-6, with TRBD2 identical over 7 bases. The junction had 10 bases not matched to a gene; V was cut back by 8 bases and J by 0 bases. Germline V gene data show CDR1 as SGHTA and CDR2 as FQGNSA. The CDR3 sequence is 17 residues long. Here the CDR3 DNA reads TGTGCCAGCGGGGGGGGACCGGTTATCTCTGGGGCCAACGTCCTGACTTTC. Its protein is CASGGGPVISGANVLTF.

As regards this clone: Since a much larger clone is just one base distant, this may be a read error. Different DNA sequences within this sample yield the same CDR3. The CDR3 nucleotides are TGCGCCACCAGCAGAGATCTTGGGGGGGGCCATGGCTACACCTTC. It codes for CATSRDLGGGHGYTF. The genes are TRBV15 and TRBJ1-2, with D possibly matching TRBD1 (6 bases). CDR1 is LNHNV, CDR2 YYDKDF, per germline (reference sequence). This CDR3 spans 15 amino acids.

This clone occurred many times. J is TRBJ1-2 and V is TRBV6-5; no definite D call. Germline CDR1 is MNHEY and CDR2 is SVGAGI. The CDR3 extends over 12 amino acids. V shed 6 bases and J shed 3 bases, with 8 bases lying between them. The CDR3 reads CASSLGDYGYTF. CDR3 sequence (DNA): TGTGCCAGCAGCCTGGGAGACTATGGCTACACCTTC.

The chain uses TRBV5-8 and TRBJ2-7; the D call may be TRBD1 or TRBD2 (5 bases each). This CDR3 has 15 amino acids. Trimming removed 4 bases from V and 9 bases from J, with 23 bases in between. Germline assignment: CDR1 SGHTS and CDR2 YDEGEE. The CDR3 here is CASSPERGELRVQYF. In nucleotides, the CDR3 is TGTGCCAGCAGCCCCGAGAGGGGCGAACTACGAGTGCAGTACTTC.

This clone is medium-sized within its sample. CDR3 sequence: CASSLLGTEAFF. CDR3 nucleotides: TGCGCCAGCAGCTTGTTGGGCACTGAAGCTTTCTTT. The J gene is TRBJ1-1, the V gene TRBV5-1; D is unresolved. Trimming removed 1 base from V and 4 bases from J, with 5 bases in between. CDR3 length equals 12 residues. Germline values: CDR1 SGHRS, CDR2 YFSETQ.

The CDR3 here is CASSYLGQGAGELFF. As DNA, the CDR3 is TGTGCCAGCAGTTACTTGGGACAGGGGGCCGGGGAGCTGTTTTTT. The chain has TRBV6-8 and TRBJ2-2; 11 bases are shared with TRBD1. The CDR3 runs to 15 residues. Trimming cost V 1 base and J 6 bases; bases outside gene matches: 1. In germline, CDR1 is MNHGY, CDR2 SAAAGT.

Worth noting for this clone: This probably arose from a read error, given a far larger clone one base away. The same CDR3 is also encoded by other DNA sequences in this sample. V and J are TRBV11-2 and TRBJ2-6, with D perhaps TRBD1 (7 bases). From germline, CDR1 is SGHAT and CDR2 FQNNGV. V was pared by 8 bases and J by 0 bases, with 17 bases between. The CDR3 covers 17 residues. CDR3 DNA: TGTGCCAGCGGGGGAGGACAGGTTATCTCTGGGGCCAACGTCCTGACTTTC. It specifies CASGGGQVISGANVLTF.

The gene calls are TRBV6-5 and TRBJ1-2; a weak D match, TRBD1 (5 bases). The CDR3 runs 15 residues. Germline CDR1 MNHEY, CDR2 SVGAGI. V lost 4 bases and J 3 bases, leaving 15 bases between the germline ends. CDR3 nucleotides: TGTGCCAGCAGTTTCCTGCCCGGGGCGTACTATGGCTACACCTTC. Translating gives CASSFLPGAYYGYTF.

V and J are TRBV11-1 and TRBJ2-1; TRBD2 aligns across 14 bases. This CDR3 has 18 residues. Germline V gene lookup returns CDR1 SGHAT and CDR2 FQDESV (reference sequence). The J segment lost 4 bases and the V segment lost 3 bases, leaving 8 bases of the junction unmatched. This CDR3 is CASSFPTSGRAEYNEQFF. The CDR3 DNA sequence: TGTGCCAGCAGCTTTCCGACTAGCGGGAGGGCCGAGTACAATGAGCAGTTCTTC.

This clone was seen repeatedly, ten times or more. The likely explanation is a read error, given a far larger clone one base away. In the same sample, other DNA sequences code for this CDR3. The rearrangement links TRBV11-2 to TRBJ2-6; D tentatively reads TRBD1 or TRBD2 (6 bases each). The CDR3 totals 17 residues. Germline CDR1 SGHAT, CDR2 FQNNGV. Trimming took off 8 bases at V and 0 bases at J, with 17 bases between the two ends. This CDR3 reads CASGGRQVISGANVLTF. In DNA, the CDR3 is TGTGCCAGCGGGGGGCGACAGGTTATCTCTGGGGCCAACGTCCTGACTTTC.

This clone was counted between two and nine times. A far bigger clonotype differs at one base, so this is likely a read error. The same CDR3 arises from other DNA sequences in this sample as well. This chain uses TRBV4-3 with TRBJ1-2; a possible D gene is TRBD1 (6 bases). The V end lost 0 bases, the J end lost 5 bases, and 10 bases lay between the germline ends. The V gene's germline CDR1 is LGHNA and CDR2 YSLEER. This CDR3 contains 14 residues. The chain's CDR3 is CASSQDLQGYGYTF. The CDR3 region has the DNA TGCGCCAGCAGCCAAGATCTTCAGGGGTATGGCTACACCTTC.